These 5 T cell receptor beta chains originate from one sample sequenced in a study of shared clonotypes between healthy human individuals. CD45RO-negative CD8 cells positively selected for CCR7 made up the naive population, which excluded terminally differentiated effector memory CD45RA+ cells. Method: immunoSEQ multiplex PCR; TCRdb's copy keeps in-frame clones and lacks some. This table has nearly 2 million clones, about 95% appearing once. Sequenced material: naive CD8+ T cells sorted from blood. These receptors were obtained from a man aged 18 to 35 in good health.

The chain combines TRBV18 with TRBJ2-4; D is unclear. The CDR3 has 15 amino acids. Between the trimmed V and J ends, which lost 4 bases and 8 bases, there was a span of 18 bases. CDR1 is KGHSH and CDR2 is LQKENI in the germline V gene. As DNA, the CDR3 is TGTGCCAGCTCACAACCCGCGAAGGGTCAGGACATTCAGTACTTC. Amino acids: CASSQPAKGQDIQYF. Full variable domain (outside the CDR3, taken from reference TRBV18 and TRBJ2-4): NAGVMQNPRHLVRRRGQEARLRCSPMKGHSHVYWYRQLPEEGLKFMVYLQKENIIDESGMPKERFSAEFPKEGPSILRIQQVVRGDSAAYFCASSQPAKGQDIQYFGAGTRLSVL.

The J gene is TRBJ1-2, the V gene TRBV30; D unresolved. The V end lost 0 bases, the J end lost 2 bases, and 4 bases lay between the germline ends. Germline values: CDR1 GTSNPN, CDR2 SVGIG (reference sequence). CDR3 length equals 12 residues. CDR3 sequence reads: CAWSVVNYGYTF. The DNA of the CDR3 is TGTGCCTGGAGTGTTGTCAACTATGGCTACACCTTC. The variable domain in full, with the rest retrieved from reference TRBV30 and TRBJ1-2, is SQTIHQWPATLVQPVGSPLSLECTVEGTSNPNLYWYRQAAGRGLQLLFYSVGIGQISSEVPQNLSASRPQDRQFILSSKKLLLSDSGFYLCAWSVVNYGYTFGSGTRLTVV.

As for this clone: This same CDR3 is encoded by further DNA sequences in the sample. The genes are TRBV27 and TRBJ2-7, with a weak D call TRBD2 (7 bases). This CDR3 is built from 14 residues. With 0 bases removed from V and 4 bases from J, the gap between germline ends came to 10 bases. Germline lookup yields CDR1 MNHEY and CDR2 SMNVEV (reference sequence). CDR3 nucleotide sequence: TGTGCCAGCAGTTTATCAGGGGGGGATTACGAGCAGTACTTC. Translation: CASSLSGGDYEQYF.

The chain joins TRBV6-5 to TRBJ2-1; D uncertain. The germline V gene has CDR1 MNHEY and CDR2 SVGAGI. Trimming pared 1 base from V and 3 bases from J, leaving 7 bases between. The CDR3 is 14 amino acids. The DNA for the CDR3 is TGTGCCAGCAGTTACTATGGTGACTACAATGAGCAGTTCTTC. Its protein product is CASSYYGDYNEQFF.

J is TRBJ1-1 and V is TRBV5-4; a weak D match, TRBD1 (5 bases). Trimming left V 4 bases short and J 1 base short, with 14 bases between. There are 15 residues in the CDR3. Germline CDR1 and CDR2: SGHNT and YYREEE (reference sequence). CDR3 coding DNA: TGTGCCAGCAGCATCAAAGGGACCTCGAACACTGAAGCTTTCTTT. It encodes CASSIKGTSNTEAFF.